Below are 30 T cell receptor beta chains sequenced from a single sample in a study of shared clonotypes between healthy human individuals. Data came from immunoSEQ multiplex PCR; TCRdb stores just in-frame clones and leaves some out. The table records under 2,500,000 clones, nearly 97% of them present only once. The specimen sequenced was naive CD4+ T cells sorted from blood. The subset is: CD45RA+ positively selected. The source of these receptors is a man between 18 and 35 years old in good health.

This sequence joins TRBV7-8 and TRBJ2-3, with D uncertain. Trimming took 2 bases from V and 10 from J, leaving 19 bases between them. In germline, CDR1 is SGHVS, CDR2 FQNEAQ. This CDR3 has 15 amino acids. CDR3: CASSLRLIVGVAQYF. The CDR3 DNA is TGTGCCAGCAGCTTACGGCTTATAGTCGGCGTGGCGCAGTATTTT. Drawing the rest from reference TRBV7-8 and TRBJ2-3, the complete variable domain is GAGVSQSPRYKVAKRGQDVALRCDPISGHVSLFWYQQALGQGPEFLTYFQNEAQLDKSGLPSDRFFAERPEGSVSTLKIQRTQQEDSAVYLCASSLRLIVGVAQYFGPGTRLTVL.

The chain employs TRBV9 and TRBJ2-2; no clear D. The CDR3 is made up of 14 amino acids. Germline assignment: CDR1 SGDLS and CDR2 YYNGEE. Deletions cut 2 bases from V and 1 base from J, with 6 bases between. The CDR3 DNA sequence: TGTGCCAGCAGCGTCGAGGTGAACACCGGGGAGCTGTTTTTT. It yields the protein CASSVEVNTGELFF.

J is TRBJ1-6 and V is TRBV1; the D segment call TRBD1 is taken from the table without a DNA check. TRBV1 is a documented pseudogene. The CDR3 length is 22 residues. CDR3 sequence reads: CTSSRCPFVGQGERAYNSPLHF. Written as DNA, the CDR3 is TGCACCAGCAGCCGATGCCCGTTTGTGGGACAGGGGGAGCGGGCCTATAATTCACCCCTCCACTTT.

This sequence joins TRBV5-6 and TRBJ2-5, with D perhaps matching TRBD2 (5 bases). The J call is doubtful: the DNA matches TRBJ2-7 better. CDR3 length: 15 residues. Germline V gives CDR1 SGHDT, CDR2 YYEEEE. CDR3 DNA sequence: TGTGCCAGCAGCCTTGTTGAGAGGGCCGCCTACGAGCAGTACTTC. It encodes CASSLVERAAYEQYF.

Notes on this clone: The same CDR3 is also encoded by other DNA sequences in this sample. The chain recombines TRBV6-5 with TRBJ2-1, with D maybe TRBD1 (5 bases). V was cut by 5 bases and J by 6 bases, with 5 bases left in between. CDR1 is MNHEY, CDR2 SVGAGI, per germline. The CDR3 has 11 residues. CDR3 sequence: CASSRGNEQFF. The CDR3 region has the DNA TGTGCCAGCAGTAGGGGCAATGAGCAGTTCTTC.

The chain recombines TRBV9 with TRBJ1-1, with D tentatively TRBD1 (5 bases). Trimming pared 4 bases from V and 4 bases from J, leaving 14 bases between. There are 14 residues in the CDR3. CDR1 and CDR2 (germline): SGDLS, YYNGEE. CDR3 protein: CASSPQGGITEAFF. The CDR3 DNA reads TGTGCCAGCAGCCCTCAGGGAGGAATCACTGAAGCTTTCTTT. The full variable domain, rest sourced from reference TRBV9 and TRBJ1-1, is DSGVTQTPKHLITATGQRVTLRCSPRSGDLSVYWYQQSLDQGLQFLIQYYNGEERAKGNILERFSAQQFPDLHSELNLSSLELGDSALYFCASSPQGGITEAFFGQGTRLTVV.

This chain links TRBV15 with TRBJ1-2; D remains unclear. V was shortened by 0 bases and J by 2 bases, with 10 bases between the two germline ends. From germline, CDR1 is LNHNV and CDR2 YYDKDF (reference sequence). The CDR3 is 15 residues long. For the CDR3, the DNA is TGTGCCACCAGCAGAGATGGGCAGGACAACTATGGCTACACCTTC. Residues: CATSRDGQDNYGYTF.

V and J are TRBV7-6 and TRBJ2-2, with 7 bases lining up with TRBD2. V lost 0 bases and J lost 1; bases outside the gene matches: 5. The CDR3 length is 17 residues. The germline CDR1 and CDR2 sequences are SGHVS and FNYEAQ. This CDR3 is CASSLAASGMNTGELFF. As DNA, the CDR3 is TGTGCCAGCAGCTTAGCGGCTAGCGGTATGAACACCGGGGAGCTGTTTTTT.

About this clone itself: Other DNA sequences in the sample encode the same CDR3. The V gene is TRBV7-9, the J gene TRBJ1-1; D ambiguous. Germline V gene sequence: CDR1 SEHNR, CDR2 FQNEAQ (reference sequence). V was clipped by 0 bases and J by 0 bases, with 5 bases between them. This CDR3 region has 14 residues. Here the CDR3 DNA reads TGTGCCAGCAGCTTAGCGTCCTTGAACACTGAAGCTTTCTTT. It is translated as CASSLASLNTEAFF.

V and J are TRBV10-3 and TRBJ2-7; 9 bases match TRBD2. Germline V gene lookup returns CDR1 ENHRY and CDR2 SYGVKD. V shed 7 bases and J 4 bases; nucleotides not matched to a gene: 5. This CDR3 region has 13 residues. The CDR3 loop is CAIMAGGDYEQYF. The CDR3 region has the DNA TGTGCCATCATGGCGGGAGGGGATTACGAGCAGTACTTC.

A single count supports this clone. The chain is built from TRBV7-9 and TRBJ2-1, with TRBD2 matching 9 bases. This CDR3 has 13 amino acids. The V and J ends lost 6 bases and 10 bases, in that order; junction bases with no gene match: 7. Germline-derived CDR1 and CDR2 are SEHNR and FQNEAQ (reference sequence). This chain's CDR3 is CASRYLAGWEQFF. The CDR3 DNA sequence: TGTGCCAGCAGATACCTAGCGGGATGGGAGCAGTTCTTC.

Worth noting for this clone: Other DNA variants within this sample encode the same CDR3. The chain couples TRBV5-1 to TRBJ1-5; 8 bases match TRBD1. From germline, CDR1 is SGHRS and CDR2 YFSETQ. With V trimmed by 4 bases and J by 7 bases, 7 bases remained unmatched. The CDR3 sequence is 14 residues long. CDR3 residues: CASSPGQGGQPQHF. CDR3 DNA sequence: TGCGCCAGCAGCCCCGGACAGGGTGGCCAGCCCCAGCATTTT.

The V call is TRBV30, the J call TRBJ1-3; 7 bases match TRBD1. V shed 7 bases, J shed 7 bases, and the junction held 16 bases outside the gene matches. This CDR3 is built from 15 residues. Germline V gene data show CDR1 as GTSNPN and CDR2 as SVGIG (reference sequence). The CDR3 sequence is CALTTRGPRGNTIYF. CDR3 in DNA: TGTGCCTTGACAACTAGGGGGCCTCGCGGGAACACCATATATTTT.

Here the CDR3 DNA reads TGTGCCAGCAGCTGGACCACAGGGAGTAACTATGGCTACACCTTC. As protein: CASSWTTGSNYGYTF. This chain uses TRBV11-2 with TRBJ1-2, with D tentatively TRBD1 (6 bases). Between the trimmed V and J ends, which lost 4 bases and 1 base, there was a span of 13 bases. Germline V CDR1 and CDR2: SGHAT, FQNNGV. The CDR3 has 15 amino acids.

The chain recombines TRBV6-5 with TRBJ1-6; D might be TRBD1 (5 bases). Trimming shortened V by 8 bases and J by 6 bases, and 14 bases separated the two germline ends. This CDR3 region has 14 residues. Germline V gene sequence: CDR1 MNHEY, CDR2 SVGAGI. CDR3 sequence reads: CASGGGRGNSPLHF. The DNA of the CDR3 is TGTGCCAGCGGGGGGGGACGGGGTAATTCACCCCTCCACTTT.

The chain has TRBV5-1 and TRBJ1-6, with 10 nucleotides matching TRBD1. V was clipped by 5 bases and J by 7 bases; unmatched bases: 6. The germline CDR1 and CDR2 sequences are SGHRS and YFSETQ. The CDR3 runs to 15 residues. Here the CDR3 reads CASRPSTGGNSPLHF. The CDR3 DNA reads as TGCGCCAGCAGACCCTCGACAGGGGGCAATTCACCCCTCCACTTT.

The V and J genes are TRBV2 and TRBJ2-2; D might be TRBD2 (6 bases). CDR1 is SNHLY and CDR2 is FYNNEI in the germline V gene. CDR3 length equals 14 residues. V shed 6 bases and J shed 13 bases, with 21 bases lying between them. CDR3 amino acids: CASREWGLRDGLFF. The CDR3 DNA reads as TGTGCCAGCAGAGAATGGGGACTCCGAGATGGGCTGTTTTTT.

Of note for this clone: This specimen includes other DNA sequences encoding the same CDR3. V and J are TRBV6-6 and TRBJ2-7; 7 bases are a match to TRBD2. The germline V gene has CDR1 MNHNY and CDR2 SVGAGI (reference sequence). The CDR3 is made up of 14 amino acids. With 5 bases clipped from V and 0 bases from J, the junction kept 4 bases outside the gene matches. DNA for the CDR3: TGTGCCAGCAGTCTGGGAGGGAGCTCCTACGAGCAGTACTTC. Protein sequence: CASSLGGSSYEQYF.

The J gene is TRBJ2-7, the V gene TRBV18; 7 positions match TRBD1. V shed 3 bases, J shed 2 bases, and the junction held 7 bases outside the gene matches. This CDR3 has 15 amino acids. Germline assignment: CDR1 KGHSH and CDR2 LQKENI. CDR3 loop: CASSPSGTEAYEQYF. In DNA form, the CDR3 reads TGTGCCAGCTCACCTTCCGGGACAGAGGCCTACGAGCAGTACTTC.

As regards this clone: The sample contains more than one DNA sequence encoding this CDR3. This sequence joins TRBV6-1 and TRBJ2-3; perhaps TRBD2 as D (7 bases). V lost 4 bases and J lost 1, with 12 bases in between. Germline values: CDR1 MNHNS, CDR2 SASEGT. The CDR3 is 15 amino acids. The CDR3 region is CASSVGGGGTDTQYF. DNA for the CDR3: TGTGCCAGCAGTGTTGGGGGGGGCGGCACAGATACGCAGTATTTT.

This chain joins TRBV18 and TRBJ2-3; D is unclear. Per the germline V gene, CDR1 is KGHSH and CDR2 is LQKENI. Trimming removed 3 bases at V and 6 bases at J, with 13 bases between. This CDR3 region has 14 residues. The CDR3 is CASSPLPAPDTQYF. CDR3 nucleotide sequence: TGTGCCAGCTCACCTCTACCAGCTCCGGATACGCAGTATTTT.

CDR3 sequence (DNA): TGCGCCAGCAGTGAGCCGGAATCTTTCTCTGGCGTAAAGACCCAGTACTTC. This sequence encodes CASSEPESFSGVKTQYF. The chain recombines TRBV10-2 with TRBJ2-5; D remains unclear. V was pared by 2 bases and J by 6 bases, with 22 bases between. Germline CDR1 is WSHSY and CDR2 is SAAADI. CDR3 length equals 17 residues.

The chain has TRBV15 and TRBJ2-7, with D perhaps matching TRBD2 (5 bases). This CDR3 contains 14 residues. Germline V gives CDR1 LNHNV, CDR2 YYDKDF (reference sequence). Trimming removed 3 bases from V and 4 bases from J, with 13 bases in between. CDR3 sequence reads: CATSREVLTYEQYF. CDR3 DNA: TGTGCCACCAGCAGGGAGGTCTTGACATACGAGCAGTACTTC.

The chain has TRBV30 and TRBJ2-2, with D perhaps TRBD1 or TRBD2 (6 bases each). CDR3 size: 12 residues. CDR1 and CDR2 (germline): GTSNPN, SVGIG (reference sequence). Between the trimmed V and J ends, which lost 4 bases and 7 bases, there was a span of 10 bases. The CDR3: CAWKGGSGELFF. CDR3 nucleotide sequence: TGTGCCTGGAAAGGGGGGAGCGGGGAGCTGTTTTTT.

The V call is TRBV10-3, the J call TRBJ1-2; D unclear. V lost 0 bases and J 4 bases, leaving 6 bases between the germline ends. The CDR3 runs to 13 residues. Germline CDR1 ENHRY, CDR2 SYGVKD. CDR3 sequence: CAISESTSYGYTF. The CDR3 DNA follows: TGTGCCATCAGTGAGTCCACTTCCTATGGCTACACCTTC.

This clone was counted between two and nine times. V gene TRBV11-2 combines with J gene TRBJ1-6, with unresolved D. CDR3 length: 12 residues. V was shortened by 4 bases and J by 8 bases, with 6 bases between the two germline ends. Per germline, CDR1 SGHAT and CDR2 FQNNGV. CDR3 DNA: TGTGCCAGCAGCTCCCTGGATTCACCCCTCCACTTT. Translated, it gives CASSSLDSPLHF.

The J gene is TRBJ1-6, the V gene TRBV7-9; 8 nucleotides line up with TRBD1. Germline CDR1 SEHNR, CDR2 FQNEAQ (reference sequence). This CDR3 is 16 amino acids long. J lost 10 bases, V lost 1 base, and 9 bases had no gene match. This chain's CDR3 is CASSLDNGQGGSPLHF. The CDR3 nucleotides are TGTGCCAGCAGCTTAGACAACGGACAGGGAGGCTCACCCCTCCACTTT. The whole variable domain, filled in from reference TRBV7-9 and TRBJ1-6, reads DTGVSQNPRHKITKRGQNVTFRCDPISEHNRLYWYRQTLGQGPEFLTYFQNEAQLEKSRLLSDRFSAERPKGSFSTLEIQRTEQGDSAMYLCASSLDNGQGGSPLHFGNGTRLTVT.

Note on this clone: The junction does not match germline at one end; this may be a read error. The DNA for the CDR3 is TGCAGTGCCCTGAACACCGGGAAGCTGTTTTTT. It yields the protein CSALNTGKLFF. The V and J genes are TRBV20-1 and TRBJ2-2; a weak D match, TRBD2 (5 bases). Per germline, CDR1 DFQATT and CDR2 SNEGSKA (reference sequence). The CDR3 runs to 11 residues.

The sample holds one count of this clone. V usage is TRBV28 and J usage is TRBJ2-7; the D gene is possibly TRBD1 (6 bases). With 6 bases removed from V and 1 base from J, the gap between germline ends came to 13 bases. The CDR3 spans 14 residues. The germline CDR1 and CDR2 sequences are MDHEN and SYDVKM. The CDR3 sequence: CASSPRRGSYEQYF. The DNA of the CDR3 is TGTGCCAGCAGCCCACGCAGGGGATCCTACGAGCAGTACTTC.

The chain carries TRBV5-1 and TRBJ2-6; no clear D gene. The germline V and J ends were trimmed by 4 bases and 4 bases, with 9 bases remaining between them. Germline V gene data show CDR1 as SGHRS and CDR2 as YFSETQ. This CDR3 is 14 amino acids long. CDR3: CASSPTAGANVLTF. The CDR3 coding sequence is TGCGCCAGCAGCCCAACAGCGGGGGCCAACGTCCTGACTTTC.